This record covers a single T cell receptor (beta chain). This sample is drawn from a study of blood T cells in healthy people across ages. The second PCR ran 7 to 11 cycles with a sample-barcoded 5' primer and J-beta primers. Each cDNA molecule carried a tag from a template-switch adaptor that contained 12 random nucleotides. TCRdb fed the 5' RACE reads into MiXCR, producing one record per CDR3 protein. This repertoire shows some 1.6 million distinct CDR3 sequences, almost 35% found once; its top ten account for approximately 11%. V lost 2 bases to trimming and J lost 5 bases; unmatched junction nucleotides: 6. CDR1 is SGDLS and CDR2 is YYNGEE in the germline V gene. This CDR3 spans 15 amino acids.

V usage is TRBV9 and J usage is TRBJ2-1; 8 nucleotides match TRBD2. This receptor was obtained from a woman between 25 and 40 years old in good health. Sequenced sample: blood. CDR3 region: CASSVREGRHNEQFF. In nucleotides, the CDR3 is TGTGCCAGCAGCGTCCGGGAGGGCCGGCACAATGAGCAGTTCTTC.